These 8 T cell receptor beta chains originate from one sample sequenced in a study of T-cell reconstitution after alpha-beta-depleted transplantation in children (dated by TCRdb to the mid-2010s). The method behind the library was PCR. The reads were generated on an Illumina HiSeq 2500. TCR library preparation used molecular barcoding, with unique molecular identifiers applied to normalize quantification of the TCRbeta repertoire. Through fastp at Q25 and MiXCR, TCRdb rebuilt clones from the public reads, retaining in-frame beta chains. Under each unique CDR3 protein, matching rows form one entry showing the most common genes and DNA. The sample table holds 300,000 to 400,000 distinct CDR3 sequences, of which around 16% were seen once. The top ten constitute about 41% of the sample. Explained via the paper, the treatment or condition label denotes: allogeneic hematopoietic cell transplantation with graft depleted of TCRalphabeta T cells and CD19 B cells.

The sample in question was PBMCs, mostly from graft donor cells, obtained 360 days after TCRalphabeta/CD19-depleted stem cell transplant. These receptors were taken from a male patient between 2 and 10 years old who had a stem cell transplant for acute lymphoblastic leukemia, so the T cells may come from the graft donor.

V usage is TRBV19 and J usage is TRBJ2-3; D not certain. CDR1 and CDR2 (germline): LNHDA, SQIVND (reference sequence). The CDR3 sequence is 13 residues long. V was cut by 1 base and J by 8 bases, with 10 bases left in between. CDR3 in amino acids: CASSIGSRGTQYF. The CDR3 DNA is TGTGCCAGTAGTATAGGGTCGCGAGGTACGCAGTATTTT.

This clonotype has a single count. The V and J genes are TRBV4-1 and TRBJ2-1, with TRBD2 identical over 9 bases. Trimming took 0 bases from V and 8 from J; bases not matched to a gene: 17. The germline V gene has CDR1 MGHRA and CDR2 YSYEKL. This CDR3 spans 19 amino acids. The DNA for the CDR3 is TGCGCCAGCAGCCAAGATTATTCCGGGCTAGCGGGATATATTTATGAGCAGTTCTTC. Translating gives CASSQDYSGLAGYIYEQFF.

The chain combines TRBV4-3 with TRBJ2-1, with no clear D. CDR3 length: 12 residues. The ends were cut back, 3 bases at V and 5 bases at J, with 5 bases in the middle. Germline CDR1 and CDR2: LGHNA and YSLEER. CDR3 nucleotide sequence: TGCGCCAGCAGCCATTATGACAATGAGCAGTTCTTC. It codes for CASSHYDNEQFF.

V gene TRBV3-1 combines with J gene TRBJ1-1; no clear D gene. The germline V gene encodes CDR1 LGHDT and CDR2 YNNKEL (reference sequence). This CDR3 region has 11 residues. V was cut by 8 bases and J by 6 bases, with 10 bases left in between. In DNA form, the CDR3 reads TGTGCCAGCTGCTTGGGTCCTGAAGCTTTCTTT. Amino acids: CASCLGPEAFF.

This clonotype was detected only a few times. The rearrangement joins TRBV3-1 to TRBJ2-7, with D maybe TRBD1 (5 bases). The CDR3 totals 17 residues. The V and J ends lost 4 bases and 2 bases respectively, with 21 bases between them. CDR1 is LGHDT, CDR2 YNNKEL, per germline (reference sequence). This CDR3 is CASSPTVLGLPPYEQYF. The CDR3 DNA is TGTGCCAGCAGCCCCACTGTTTTGGGGCTTCCCCCCTACGAGCAGTACTTC.

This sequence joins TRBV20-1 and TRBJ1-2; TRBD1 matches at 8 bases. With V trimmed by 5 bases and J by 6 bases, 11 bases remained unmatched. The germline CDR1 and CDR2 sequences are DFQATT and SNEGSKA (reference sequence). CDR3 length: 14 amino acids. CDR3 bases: TGCAGTGCTGGACAGGGACGGGTAAAGGATGGCTACACCTTC. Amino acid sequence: CSAGQGRVKDGYTF.

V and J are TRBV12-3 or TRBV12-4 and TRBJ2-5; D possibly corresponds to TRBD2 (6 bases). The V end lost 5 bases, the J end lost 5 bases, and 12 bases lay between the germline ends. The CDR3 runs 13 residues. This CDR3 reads CASSPTSRETQYF. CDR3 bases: TGTGCCAGCAGTCCGACTAGTCGTGAGACCCAGTACTTC.

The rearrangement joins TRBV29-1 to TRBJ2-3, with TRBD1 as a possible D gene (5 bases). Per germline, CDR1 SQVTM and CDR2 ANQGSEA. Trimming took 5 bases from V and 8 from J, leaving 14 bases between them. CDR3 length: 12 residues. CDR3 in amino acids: CSVLLWGSTQYF. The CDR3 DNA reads TGCAGCGTTCTCTTGTGGGGCAGTACGCAGTATTTT.